These 16 T cell receptor beta chains share one sample of origin, sequenced in a study of CD8+CD57+ T cells in acquired aplastic anemia. The template used for profiling TCR beta VDJ and CDR3 was genomic DNA. MiXCR was run by TCRdb on the reads, yielding one entry per CDR3 protein. The sample shows about 260,000 distinct CDR3 sequences, roughly 80% of them seen only once. The sequenced patients had an expansion of CD8+CD57+ cells seen by flow cytometry. The sequenced sample was sorted CD4+, CD8+, or CD8+CD57+ T cells (not recorded which) from PBMCs. Source of these receptors: a human donor with aplastic anemia.

This clonotype occurred many times. The rearrangement joins TRBV10-3 to TRBJ1-1; D unclear. This CDR3 spans 15 amino acids. V gave up 0 bases and J gave up 0 bases, with 8 bases separating them. CDR1 and CDR2 (germline): ENHRY, SYGVKD. CDR3 region: CAISESPEMNTEAFF. Written as DNA, the CDR3 is TGTGCCATCAGTGAGTCCCCCGAGATGAACACTGAAGCTTTCTTT.

The chain recombines TRBV7-2 with TRBJ2-1; D is ambiguous. The CDR3 loop spans 15 amino acids. V gave up 5 bases and J gave up 7 bases, with 18 bases separating them. The V gene's germline CDR1 is SGHTA and CDR2 FQGNSA. CDR3 nucleotides: TGTGCCAGCAGCCTCGCTAGGCTCCCTTTTAATGAGCAGTTCTTC. Protein sequence: CASSLARLPFNEQFF.

About this clonotype: A read error may produce the germline difference seen at one junction end. The chain joins TRBV9 to TRBJ2-3, with a possible D match to TRBD2 (6 bases). CDR1 and CDR2 from the germline V gene are SGDLS and YYNGEE. This CDR3 is 12 amino acids long. For the CDR3, the DNA is TGCGCCTGCAGCGGAGGGCCAGATACGCAGTATTTT. This translates into CACSGGPDTQYF.

V gene TRBV2 combines with J gene TRBJ2-1; D is uncertain. The germline V gene encodes CDR1 SNHLY and CDR2 FYNNEI. The CDR3 has 11 residues. The V gene lost 5 bases and the J gene lost 15 bases, with 14 bases spanning the gap. The CDR3 nucleotides are TGTGCCAGCAGTTCCCTCAAAGGTGCGTTCTTC. It is translated as CASSSLKGAFF.

This rearrangement joins TRBV7-2 to TRBJ1-2; 9 bases are shared with TRBD1. Germline V gene data show CDR1 as SGHTA and CDR2 as FQGNSA. The CDR3 sequence is 15 residues long. V trimming: 7 bases; J trimming: 1 base; junction bases outside the gene matches: 7. The CDR3 protein is CASKSPGQGNYGYTF. Written as DNA, the CDR3 is TGTGCCAGCAAATCACCGGGACAGGGTAACTATGGCTACACCTTC.

Concerning this clonotype: Its ends do not fully match the called genes, so a read error is possible. This chain links TRBV2 with TRBJ2-3; D may be TRBD2 (5 bases). There are 15 residues in the CDR3. CDR1 and CDR2 (germline): SNHLY, FYNNEI. CDR3 nucleotides: TGTGCCAGTAGTGAACTAGAGCCTATACCAGACACGCAGTACTTT. The encoded protein is CASSELEPIPDTQYF.

This clonotype was seen only once. The chain couples TRBV7-3 to TRBJ2-5, with D tentatively TRBD2 (7 bases). V lost 1 base, J lost 14 bases, and 23 bases lay in between. Germline V CDR1 and CDR2: SGHTA, FQGTGA. The CDR3 sequence is 15 residues long. CDR3 loop: CASSLRGGGQDEAYF. CDR3 nucleotide sequence: TGTGCCAGCAGCTTAAGAGGGGGAGGGCAAGATGAAGCTTACTTC.

The CDR3 loop reads CASSASSSGLINEKLFF. For the CDR3, the DNA is TGTGCCAGCAGCGCGTCTTCAAGCGGACTAATTAATGAAAAACTGTTTTTT. The V and J genes are TRBV9 and TRBJ1-4; D not resolved. In germline, CDR1 is SGDLS, CDR2 YYNGEE. V was shortened by 3 bases and J by 4 bases, with 19 bases between the two germline ends. There are 17 residues in the CDR3.

The genes are TRBV20-1 and TRBJ1-1; TRBD1 matches 10 bases. V was clipped by 8 bases and J by 5 bases; unmatched bases: 5. This CDR3 is 12 amino acids long. The germline CDR1 and CDR2 sequences are DFQATT and SNEGSKA (reference sequence). CDR3 bases: TGCAGTTCCGGGACAGGGGCAACTGAAGCTTTCTTT. Its protein is CSSGTGATEAFF.

The chain couples TRBV7-9 to TRBJ2-1; TRBD2 agrees at 10 bases. The CDR3 contains 17 residues. From germline, CDR1 is SEHNR and CDR2 FQNEAQ (reference sequence). J was trimmed by 10 bases and V by 3 bases; bases with no gene match: 15. The CDR3 DNA reads TGTGCCAGCAGCTTTCAAAGAAGCGGGGGGGGCGATGAGGAGCAGTTCTTC. As protein: CASSFQRSGGGDEEQFF.

The V and J genes are TRBV11-2 and TRBJ1-3, with D possibly matching TRBD1 (6 bases). This CDR3 has 13 residues. The germline V gene encodes CDR1 SGHAT and CDR2 FQNNGV. With 5 bases removed from V and 7 bases from J, the gap between germline ends came to 12 bases. The CDR3 loop is CASSGGGGNTIYF. The DNA for the CDR3 is TGTGCCAGCAGCGGGGGCGGAGGGAACACCATATATTTT. Together with reference TRBV11-2 and TRBJ1-3, the CDR3 gives the full variable domain: EAGVAQSPRYKIIEKRQSVAFWCNPISGHATLYWYQQILGQGPKLLIQFQNNGVVDDSQLPKDRFSAERLKGVDSTLKIQPAKLEDSAVYLCASSGGGGNTIYFGEGSWLTVV.

The chain combines TRBV7-9 with TRBJ2-7; TRBD2 agrees at 9 bases. Germline V gene lookup returns CDR1 SEHNR and CDR2 FQNEAQ (reference sequence). The J segment lost 4 bases and the V segment lost 3 bases, leaving 16 bases of the junction unmatched. The CDR3 covers 18 residues. The chain's CDR3 is CASSFHRGGGAVEYEQYV. The CDR3 region has the DNA TGTGCCAGCAGCTTTCATCGAGGCGGGGGGGCCGTTGAGTACGAGCAGTACGTC.

J is TRBJ2-1 and V is TRBV10-2, with D possibly being TRBD2 (6 bases). The J call may be wrong; the DNA end is better matched by TRBJ2-5. This CDR3 region has 15 residues. Germline loops: CDR1 WSHSY, CDR2 SAAADI. The CDR3 loop is CASSGAGGRQNAQYF. The CDR3 nucleotides read TGCGCCAGCAGTGGCGCCGGGGGACGCCAAAATGCCCAGTACTTC.

This clonotype has just a few counts. The chain joins TRBV5-6 to TRBJ2-6; a weak D match, TRBD2 (5 bases). The CDR3 is made up of 17 amino acids. V gave up 0 bases and J gave up 0 bases, with 10 bases separating them. Germline CDR1 SGHDT, CDR2 YYEEEE. This chain's CDR3 is CASSLGRIPSGANVLTF. In DNA form, the CDR3 reads TGTGCCAGCAGCTTGGGGAGGATCCCCTCTGGGGCCAACGTCCTGACTTTC.

V is TRBV7-6 and J is TRBJ2-3; D ambiguous. The CDR3 totals 13 residues. The V gene lost 6 bases and the J gene lost 2 bases, with 9 bases spanning the gap. Germline V gene sequence: CDR1 SGHVS, CDR2 FNYEAQ. DNA of the CDR3: TGTGCCAGCAGGTTCGCGGCCACAGATACGCAGTATTTT. Protein product: CASRFAATDTQYF.

CDR3 sequence reads: CSASDEQFF. CDR3 nucleotide sequence: TGCAGTGCGAGCGATGAGCAGTTCTTC. This chain connects TRBV20-1 to TRBJ2-1; D unclear. From germline, CDR1 is DFQATT and CDR2 SNEGSKA (reference sequence). V lost 6 bases and J lost 8, with 5 bases in between. The CDR3 runs to 9 residues.